This T cell receptor (beta chain) was recorded in a study of cytomegalovirus exposure and HLA in healthy donors. PCR was performed using 60 Vbeta and 13 Jbeta primers. Repertoires were generated with immunoSEQ multiplex PCR, while TCRdb's copy carries only in-frame clones and drops some. The sample includes around 100,000 clones, roughly three quarters of them seen just once. The germline V gene encodes CDR1 SGHAT and CDR2 FQNNGV. With 5 bases clipped from V and 7 bases from J, the junction kept 17 bases outside the gene matches. The CDR3 is 17 amino acids. General study findings and limits: Relative to the approximately 670-donor mean, N-insertions were reportedly fewer in an Asian-associated ancestry cluster in a later analysis. Associated with HLA alleles at 0.05 false discovery rate in a later analysis were about 17,000 TCR beta sequences. Confirmation in vitro established that three CMV-associated chains were specific for CMV antigens. Earlier analysis yielded a pattern in which most TCR beta V segments were productive about 90% or about 30% of the time.

Points on this clone: Its antigen is as yet unknown.

The sequence was obtained from a man between 45 and 60 years old in good health and CMV-seropositive. The sequenced material came from PBMCs. The chain has TRBV11-2 and TRBJ2-7; TRBD2 matches at 10 bases. The CDR3 reads CASSHIPLAGVSWEQYF. CDR3 coding DNA: TGTGCCAGCAGCCATATCCCTCTAGCGGGAGTCTCGTGGGAGCAGTACTTC.